Listed here are 24 T cell receptor beta chains from one sample, sequenced in a study of metastatic and nonmetastatic thyroid tumors. TCRdb used MiXCR to call clones anew from the PCR reads. The sample includes about 27,000 clones, approximately 16% of them seen just once. All patients reached thyroid surgery having received no treatment beforehand. The sequencing input was blood. The receptor set was obtained from a male donor with papillary thyroid cancer or a benign thyroid nodule (not recorded which). Some clones in this sample may be carry-over from other donors' samples.

This clone qualifies as medium-sized. The chain recombines TRBV11-2 with TRBJ1-2; weak D call: TRBD1 (6 bases). Germline V gene sequence: CDR1 SGHAT, CDR2 FQNNGV. V gave up 5 bases and J gave up 5 bases, with 21 bases separating them. CDR3 size: 16 residues. CDR3 in DNA: TGTGCCAGCAGCCCCACAACCTACCAGGGGCGGTATGGCTACACCTTC. Translating gives CASSPTTYQGRYGYTF.

This clone has ten or more counts. A much larger clonotype is one base distant, so this may be a read error. The gene calls are TRBV18 and TRBJ2-7, with unresolved D. The germline CDR1 and CDR2 sequences are KGHSH and LQKENI. This CDR3 spans 13 amino acids. CDR3 sequence reads: CASSLHDGYEQNF. CDR3 nucleotide sequence: TGTGCCAGCTCCCTCCATGACGGCTACGAGCAGAACTTC.

This clone was seen ten or more times. J is TRBJ2-1 and V is TRBV20-1; D perhaps matches TRBD1 (6 bases). The ends were cut back, 8 bases at V and 8 bases at J, with 16 bases in the middle. The CDR3 extends over 12 amino acids. Germline V lookup: CDR1 DFQATT, CDR2 SNEGSKA (reference sequence). The CDR3 DNA sequence: TGCAGTACCGATATACAGGGCCATGAGCAGTTCTTC. It translates to CSTDIQGHEQFF.

This clone was recorded many times. This chain uses TRBV28 with TRBJ1-1; D uncertain. This CDR3 is built from 11 residues. The germline CDR1 and CDR2 sequences are MDHEN and SYDVKM. With 3 bases removed from V and 8 bases from J, the gap between germline ends came to 7 bases. CDR3: CASSFREEAFF. In nucleotides, the CDR3 is TGTGCCAGCAGTTTCCGGGAGGAAGCTTTCTTT.

This clone was counted many times. The chain couples TRBV27 to TRBJ2-4, with D tentatively TRBD1 (7 bases). In germline, CDR1 is MNHEY, CDR2 SMNVEV (reference sequence). The ends were cut back, 5 bases at V and 4 bases at J, with 15 bases in the middle. The CDR3 totals 15 residues. CDR3 residues: CASSPPGGRKNIQYF. CDR3 nucleotide sequence: TGTGCCAGCAGTCCCCCAGGGGGGAGAAAAAACATTCAGTACTTC.

In its sample, this clone was seen many times. The chain couples TRBV25-1 to TRBJ2-1; 12 bases line up with TRBD2. With 3 bases clipped from V and 1 base from J, the junction kept 1 base outside the gene matches. Germline V lookup: CDR1 MGHDK, CDR2 SYGVNS. CDR3 length: 16 amino acids. The CDR3 loop reads CASSDTSGRSYNEQFF. CDR3 bases: TGTGCCAGCAGTGACACTAGCGGGAGGTCCTACAATGAGCAGTTCTTC. The whole variable domain, remainder taken from reference TRBV25-1 and TRBJ2-1, is EADIYQTPRYLVIGTGKKITLECSQTMGHDKMYWYQQDPGMELHLIHYSYGVNSTEKGDLSSESTVSRIRTEHFPLTLESARPSHTSQYLCASSDTSGRSYNEQFFGPGTRLTVL.

The V and J genes are TRBV20-1 and TRBJ2-2; 16 nucleotides agree with TRBD2. This CDR3 is built from 16 residues. The ends lost 1 base at V and 6 bases at J; junction bases unmatched: 2. CDR1 and CDR2 (germline): DFQATT, SNEGSKA (reference sequence). The CDR3: CSARGGTSGRAGELFF. CDR3 DNA sequence: TGCAGTGCTAGAGGAGGGACTAGCGGGAGGGCCGGGGAGCTGTTTTTT.

This clone is medium-sized (0.01 to 0.1%). This rearrangement joins TRBV7-2 to TRBJ2-7; unclear D gene. With 5 bases removed from V and 3 bases from J, the gap between germline ends came to 5 bases. Germline V gene sequence: CDR1 SGHTA, CDR2 FQGNSA. CDR3 size: 11 residues. The CDR3 bases are TGTGCCAGCAGCAACCTCTACGAGCAGTACTTC. Amino acid sequence: CASSNLYEQYF.

This clone came up many times. The rearrangement joins TRBV6-1 to TRBJ1-1; maybe TRBD1 (5 bases). The CDR3 length is 12 residues. V was clipped by 8 bases and J by 6 bases, with 13 bases between them. Germline V gene data show CDR1 as MNHNS and CDR2 as SASEGT. CDR3 amino acids: CASWVGGAEAFF. As DNA, the CDR3 is TGTGCCAGCTGGGTTGGGGGGGCTGAAGCTTTCTTT.

The chain joins TRBV9 to TRBJ2-1; 12 nucleotides match TRBD2. This CDR3 has 16 amino acids. J was trimmed by 8 bases and V by 3 bases; bases with no gene match: 9. Germline V gives CDR1 SGDLS, CDR2 YYNGEE. The CDR3 region is CASSGLAGGPLDEQFF. The DNA for the CDR3 is TGTGCCAGCAGCGGCCTAGCGGGAGGGCCATTAGATGAGCAGTTCTTC.

This clone appeared many times. The V call is TRBV10-2, the J call TRBJ2-7, with 10 nucleotides matching TRBD1. V lost 8 bases, J lost 2 bases, and 12 bases stayed unmatched. CDR3 size: 16 residues. Germline CDR1 reads WSHSY; CDR2 reads SAAADI. The CDR3 DNA reads TGCGCCAGCGTAATGAAGGGGGGGACAGGGGCCTACGAGCAGTACTTC. This sequence encodes CASVMKGGTGAYEQYF.

This clone was seen at least ten times. The gene calls are TRBV2 and TRBJ2-1; TRBD2 might be the D (6 bases). This CDR3 comprises 14 residues. In germline, CDR1 is SNHLY, CDR2 FYNNEI. With 4 bases removed from V and 3 bases from J, the gap between germline ends came to 10 bases. CDR3 amino acids: CASSGDSNYNEQFF. DNA for the CDR3: TGTGCCAGCAGTGGGGACTCGAACTACAATGAGCAGTTCTTC.

This clone occurred many times. V gene TRBV11-2 combines with J gene TRBJ2-5, with D tentatively TRBD2 (5 bases). The CDR3 totals 11 residues. Germline loops: CDR1 SGHAT, CDR2 FQNNGV. V gave up 5 bases and J gave up 6 bases, with 7 bases separating them. CDR3 coding DNA: TGTGCCAGCAGCAACGGGAAGACCCAGTACTTC. Translation gives CASSNGKTQYF.

This clone was detected ten times or more. The rearrangement joins TRBV28 to TRBJ2-5; D possibly corresponds to TRBD2 (7 bases). This CDR3 is built from 18 residues. The V end was cut by 1 base, the J end by 1 base, with 19 bases between. Looked up from germline, CDR1 is MDHEN and CDR2 is SYDVKM. The chain's CDR3 is CASSLLGGGPSLQETQYF. The CDR3 bases are TGTGCCAGCAGTTTATTAGGGGGAGGGCCCTCTCTCCAAGAGACCCAGTACTTC.

Only a few counts were recorded for this clone. Written as DNA, the CDR3 is TGTGCCAGCAGTTACCGGGGTGAGCAGTTCTTC. As protein: CASSYRGEQFF. The chain carries TRBV6-9 and TRBJ2-1; D perhaps matches TRBD2 (5 bases). V gave up 3 bases and J gave up 9 bases, with 6 bases separating them. The length of the CDR3 is 11 residues. Germline values: CDR1 MNHGY, CDR2 SVAAGI.

The table lists this clone with a few counts. The gene calls are TRBV27 and TRBJ2-7, with TRBD2 matching 8 bases. Looked up from germline, CDR1 is MNHEY and CDR2 is SMNVEV (reference sequence). J gave up 7 bases and V 5 bases, and 16 bases lay outside the gene matches. The CDR3 has 16 amino acids. The CDR3 reads CASSPACTSGHLEQYF. The CDR3, as DNA: TGTGCCAGCAGTCCTGCCTGTACTAGCGGACACCTAGAGCAGTACTTC.

This clone was observed a handful of times. This chain uses TRBV28 with TRBJ1-2; D not certain. Germline-derived CDR1 and CDR2 are MDHEN and SYDVKM. Trimming took 4 bases from V and 8 from J, leaving 17 bases between them. This CDR3 contains 14 residues. The CDR3, as DNA: TGTGCCAGCAGTTCCCGACTCCTACGAACAGGCTACACCTTC. Protein sequence: CASSSRLLRTGYTF.

This clone showed up just a few times. The chain recombines TRBV12-3 or TRBV12-4 with TRBJ2-1; tentatively, D is TRBD2 (5 bases). The CDR3 contains 13 residues. The V end was cut by 2 bases, the J end by 10 bases, with 12 bases between. The CDR3 here is CASSLSASREQFF. DNA for the CDR3: TGTGCCAGCAGTTTATCGGCTAGCCGGGAGCAGTTCTTC.

Many counts were recorded for this clone. The chain uses TRBV7-2 and TRBJ2-1, with TRBD1 matching over 8 bases. In germline, CDR1 is SGHTA, CDR2 FQGNSA. The CDR3 runs 18 residues. With 5 bases clipped from V and 8 bases from J, the junction kept 20 bases outside the gene matches. The CDR3 coding sequence is TGTGCCAGCAGCCGCAGAATGGGGACAGGCCCTAGTGGTGATGAGCAGTTCTTC. Translation gives CASSRRMGTGPSGDEQFF.

This clone appeared many times. Likely a read error: the CDR3 ends without its conserved phenylalanine or tryptophan. The chain uses TRBV5-1 and TRBJ1-1; 9 nucleotides align to TRBD1. The CDR3 spans 16 residues. The ends lost 0 bases at V and 2 bases at J; junction bases unmatched: 5. Germline V gives CDR1 SGHRS, CDR2 YFSETQ. The CDR3 here is CASSLAWDRDNTEAFS. As DNA, the CDR3 is TGCGCCAGCAGCTTGGCCTGGGACAGGGACAACACTGAAGCTTTCTCT.

This clone was seen only a few times. The junction departs from the called germline gene at one end, perhaps through a read error. The chain couples TRBV5-6 to TRBJ2-7; 7 nucleotides match TRBD2. Germline V lookup: CDR1 SGHDT, CDR2 YYEEEE. The CDR3 has 15 amino acids. The CDR3 DNA is TGTACCAGTTCGCCTGGAGATGGGACTATCTACGAGCAGTACTTC. Translated: CTSSPGDGTIYEQYF. The full variable domain, rest sourced from reference TRBV5-6 and TRBJ2-7, is DAGVTQSPTHLIKTRGQQVTLRCSPKSGHDTVSWYQQALGQGPQFIFQYYEEEERQRGNFPDRFSGHQFPNYSSELNVNALLLGDSALYLCTSSPGDGTIYEQYFGPGTRLTVT.

This clone showed up many times. This may be a read error: a much more frequent sequence differs by one nucleotide. The chain recombines TRBV12-3 or TRBV12-4 with TRBJ2-1; 7 bases map to TRBD1. Trimming took 6 bases from V and 8 from J; bases not matched to a gene: 7. This CDR3 is built from 13 residues. CDR3 sequence reads: CASSLWTGDEQFF. In nucleotides, the CDR3 is TGTGCCAGCAGCCTATGGACAGGCGATGAGCAGTTCTTC.

The V gene is TRBV5-1, the J gene TRBJ1-6; D is perhaps TRBD1 (6 bases). V gave up 3 bases and J gave up 10 bases, with 23 bases separating them. The length of the CDR3 is 17 residues. Germline V gene data show CDR1 as SGHRS and CDR2 as YFSETQ. CDR3 in DNA: TGCGCCAGCAGCTCTACAGGGATCGTAATAGTAGGATCACCCCTCCACTTT. Translation: CASSSTGIVIVGSPLHF.

The DNA for the CDR3 is TGTGCCAGCAGTTTAATGAAGGTTTGCTACACCTTC. Its protein product is CASSLMKVCYTF. This chain uses TRBV28 with TRBJ1-2, with unresolved D. V gave up 2 bases and J gave up 9 bases, with 10 bases separating them. This CDR3 is 12 amino acids long. In germline, CDR1 is MDHEN, CDR2 SYDVKM.